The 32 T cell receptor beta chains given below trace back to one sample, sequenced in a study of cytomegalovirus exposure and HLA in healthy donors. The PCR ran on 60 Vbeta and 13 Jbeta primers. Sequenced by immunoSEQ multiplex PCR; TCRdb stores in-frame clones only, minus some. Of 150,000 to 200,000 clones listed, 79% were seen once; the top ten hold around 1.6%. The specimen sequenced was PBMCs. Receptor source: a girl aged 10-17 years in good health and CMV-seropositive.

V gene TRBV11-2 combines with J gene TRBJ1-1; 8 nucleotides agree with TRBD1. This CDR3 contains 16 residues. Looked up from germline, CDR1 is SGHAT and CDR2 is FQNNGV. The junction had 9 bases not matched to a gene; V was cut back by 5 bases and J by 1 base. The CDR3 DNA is TGTGCCAGCAGCCCGGACAGGGCATACCAGAACACTGAAGCTTTCTTT. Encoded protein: CASSPDRAYQNTEAFF. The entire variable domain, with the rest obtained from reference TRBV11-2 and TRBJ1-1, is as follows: EAGVAQSPRYKIIEKRQSVAFWCNPISGHATLYWYQQILGQGPKLLIQFQNNGVVDDSQLPKDRFSAERLKGVDSTLKIQPAKLEDSAVYLCASSPDRAYQNTEAFFGQGTRLTVV.

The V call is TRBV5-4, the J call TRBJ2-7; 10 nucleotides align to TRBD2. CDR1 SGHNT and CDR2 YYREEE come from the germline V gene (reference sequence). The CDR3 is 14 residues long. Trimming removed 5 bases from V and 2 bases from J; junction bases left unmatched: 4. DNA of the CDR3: TGTGCCAGCAGTCAAACTAGCGGGGCCTACGAGCAGTACTTC. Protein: CASSQTSGAYEQYF. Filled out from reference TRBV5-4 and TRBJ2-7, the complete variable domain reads ETGVTQSPTHLIKTRGQQVTLRCSSQSGHNTVSWYQQALGQGPQFIFQYYREEENGRGNFPPRFSGLQFPNYSSELNVNALELDDSALYLCASSQTSGAYEQYFGPGTRLTVT.

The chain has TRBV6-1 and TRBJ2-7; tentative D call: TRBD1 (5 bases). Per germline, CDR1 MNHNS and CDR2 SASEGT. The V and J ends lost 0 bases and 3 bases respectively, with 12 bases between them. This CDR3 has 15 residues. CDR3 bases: TGTGCCAGCAGTGAAGCAGGGGCCTATTTCTACGAGCAGTACTTC. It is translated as CASSEAGAYFYEQYF.

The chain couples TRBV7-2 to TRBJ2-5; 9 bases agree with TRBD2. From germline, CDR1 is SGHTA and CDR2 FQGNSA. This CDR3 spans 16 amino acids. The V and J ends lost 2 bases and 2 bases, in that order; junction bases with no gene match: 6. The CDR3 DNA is TGTGCCAGCAGCTTATTTAGCGGGGGACTTCAAGAGACCCAGTACTTC. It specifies CASSLFSGGLQETQYF.

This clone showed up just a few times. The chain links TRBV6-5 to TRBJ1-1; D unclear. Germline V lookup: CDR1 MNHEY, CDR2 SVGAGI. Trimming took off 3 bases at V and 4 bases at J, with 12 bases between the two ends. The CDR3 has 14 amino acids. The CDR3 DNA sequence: TGTGCCAGCAGTTATGGGGAGGAGGCCACTGAAGCTTTCTTT. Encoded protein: CASSYGEEATEAFF.

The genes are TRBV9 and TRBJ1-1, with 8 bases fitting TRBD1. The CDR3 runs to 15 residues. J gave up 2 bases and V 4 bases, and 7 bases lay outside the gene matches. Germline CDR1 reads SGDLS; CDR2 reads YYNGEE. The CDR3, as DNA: TGTGCCAGCAGCTCCCCAGGGGGCGAAAACACTGAAGCTTTCTTT. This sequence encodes CASSSPGGENTEAFF.

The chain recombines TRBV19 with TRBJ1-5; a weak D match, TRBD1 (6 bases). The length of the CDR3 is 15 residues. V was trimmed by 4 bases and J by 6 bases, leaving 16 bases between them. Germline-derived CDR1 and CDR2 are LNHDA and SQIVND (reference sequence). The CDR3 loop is CASSKGGGGGQPQHF. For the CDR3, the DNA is TGTGCCAGTAGTAAGGGGGGAGGGGGAGGTCAGCCCCAGCATTTT.

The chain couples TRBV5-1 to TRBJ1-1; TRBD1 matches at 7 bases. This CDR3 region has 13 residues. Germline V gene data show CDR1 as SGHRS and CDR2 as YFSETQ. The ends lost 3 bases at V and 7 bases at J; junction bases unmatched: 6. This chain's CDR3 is CASSSTGEGEAFF. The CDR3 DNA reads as TGCGCCAGCAGCTCCACAGGGGAAGGTGAAGCTTTCTTT.

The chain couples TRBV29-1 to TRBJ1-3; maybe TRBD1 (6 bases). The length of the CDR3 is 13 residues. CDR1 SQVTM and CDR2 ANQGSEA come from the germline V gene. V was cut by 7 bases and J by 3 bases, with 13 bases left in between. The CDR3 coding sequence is TGCAGCGCCGGGGTAGGGGGTGGAAACACCATATATTTT. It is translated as CSAGVGGGNTIYF. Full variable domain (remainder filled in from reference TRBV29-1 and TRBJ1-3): SAVISQKPSRDICQRGTSLTIQCQVDSQVTMMFWYRQQPGQSLTLIATANQGSEATYESGFVIDKFPISRPNLTFSTLTVSNMSPEDSSIYLCSAGVGGGNTIYFGEGSWLTVV.

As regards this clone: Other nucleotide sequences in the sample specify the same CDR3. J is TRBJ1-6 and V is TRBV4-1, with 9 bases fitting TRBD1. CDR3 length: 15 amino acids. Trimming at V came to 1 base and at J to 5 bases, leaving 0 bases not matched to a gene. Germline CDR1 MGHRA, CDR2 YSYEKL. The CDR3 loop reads CASSQGQGDNSPLHF. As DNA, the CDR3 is TGCGCCAGCAGCCAAGGACAGGGGGATAATTCACCCCTCCACTTT.

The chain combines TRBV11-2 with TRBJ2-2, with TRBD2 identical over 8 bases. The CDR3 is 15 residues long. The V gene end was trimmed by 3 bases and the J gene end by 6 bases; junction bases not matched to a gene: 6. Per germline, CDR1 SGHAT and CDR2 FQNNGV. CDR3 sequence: CASSFRGGAPGELFF. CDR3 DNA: TGTGCCAGCAGCTTTCGGGGGGGGGCCCCCGGGGAGCTGTTTTTT.

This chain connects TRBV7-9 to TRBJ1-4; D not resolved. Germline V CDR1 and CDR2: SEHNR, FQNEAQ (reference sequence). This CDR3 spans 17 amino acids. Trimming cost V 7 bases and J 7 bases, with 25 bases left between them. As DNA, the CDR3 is TGTGCCAGCAACCCCTTATCCGGACTGTATCGTAGTGAAAAACTGTTTTTT. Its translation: CASNPLSGLYRSEKLFF.

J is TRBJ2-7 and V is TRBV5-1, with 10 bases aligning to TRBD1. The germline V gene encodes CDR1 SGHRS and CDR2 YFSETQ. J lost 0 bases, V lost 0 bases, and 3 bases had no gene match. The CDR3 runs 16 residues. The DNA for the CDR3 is TGCGCCAGCAGCTTGGCCGGGACAGGGGTCTCCTACGAGCAGTACTTC. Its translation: CASSLAGTGVSYEQYF.

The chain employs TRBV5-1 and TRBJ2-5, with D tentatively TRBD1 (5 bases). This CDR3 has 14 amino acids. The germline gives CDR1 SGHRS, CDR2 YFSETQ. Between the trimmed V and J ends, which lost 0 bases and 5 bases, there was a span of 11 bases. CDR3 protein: CASSLGAGRETQYF. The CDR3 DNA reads TGCGCCAGCAGCTTGGGGGCAGGGCGGGAGACCCAGTACTTC. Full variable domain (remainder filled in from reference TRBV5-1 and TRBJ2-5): KAGVTQTPRYLIKTRGQQVTLSCSPISGHRSVSWYQQTPGQGLQFLFEYFSETQRNKGNFPGRFSGRQFSNSRSEMNVSTLELGDSALYLCASSLGAGRETQYFGPGTRLLVL.

The CDR3 bases are TGCGCCAGCAGCCAAGACCAAAGGACAGGAAACATTCAGTACTTC. It is translated as CASSQDQRTGNIQYF. The rearrangement uses TRBV4-3 and TRBJ2-4; 7 nucleotides line up with TRBD1. V lost 0 bases and J lost 6; bases outside the gene matches: 5. The CDR3 sequence is 15 residues long. CDR1 LGHNA and CDR2 YSLEER come from the germline V gene.

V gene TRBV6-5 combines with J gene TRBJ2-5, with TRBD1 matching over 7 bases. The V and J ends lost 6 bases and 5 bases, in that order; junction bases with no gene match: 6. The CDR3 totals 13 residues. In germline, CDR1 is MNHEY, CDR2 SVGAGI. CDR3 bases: TGTGCCAGCAGCAAAGGGGGCCCGGAGACCCAGTACTTC. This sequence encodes CASSKGGPETQYF.

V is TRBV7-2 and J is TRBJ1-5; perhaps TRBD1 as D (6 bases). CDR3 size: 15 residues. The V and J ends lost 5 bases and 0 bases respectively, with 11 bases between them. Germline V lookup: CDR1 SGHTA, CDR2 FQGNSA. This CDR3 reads CASSPGGHSNQPQHF. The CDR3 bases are TGTGCCAGCAGCCCGGGGGGGCATAGCAATCAGCCCCAGCATTTT. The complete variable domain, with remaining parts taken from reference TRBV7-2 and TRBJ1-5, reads GAGVSQSPSNKVTEKGKDVELRCDPISGHTALYWYRQSLGQGLEFLIYFQGNSAPDKSGLPSDRFSAERTGGSVSTLTIQRTQQEDSAVYLCASSPGGHSNQPQHFGDGTRLSIL.

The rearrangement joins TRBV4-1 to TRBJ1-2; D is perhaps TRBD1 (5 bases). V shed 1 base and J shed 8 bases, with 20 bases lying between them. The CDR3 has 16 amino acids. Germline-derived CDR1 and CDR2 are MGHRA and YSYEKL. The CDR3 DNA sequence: TGCGCCAGCAGCCAAGGAGTTCAGGGCCCGACAGAAGGCTACACCTTC. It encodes CASSQGVQGPTEGYTF.

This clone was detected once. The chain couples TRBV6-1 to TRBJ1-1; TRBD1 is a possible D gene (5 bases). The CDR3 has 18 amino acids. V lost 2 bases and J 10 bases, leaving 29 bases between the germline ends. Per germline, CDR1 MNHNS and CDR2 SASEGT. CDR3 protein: CASSERPQGSWFRRGAFF. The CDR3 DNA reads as TGTGCCAGCAGTGAACGTCCGCAGGGTTCATGGTTCAGGCGCGGAGCTTTCTTT.

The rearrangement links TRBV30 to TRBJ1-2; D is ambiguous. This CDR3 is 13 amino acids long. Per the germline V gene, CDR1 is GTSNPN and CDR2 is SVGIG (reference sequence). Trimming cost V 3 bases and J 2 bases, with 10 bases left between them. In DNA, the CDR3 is TGTGCCTGGAGCCAACAGCTAAACTATGGCTACACCTTC. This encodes CAWSQQLNYGYTF.

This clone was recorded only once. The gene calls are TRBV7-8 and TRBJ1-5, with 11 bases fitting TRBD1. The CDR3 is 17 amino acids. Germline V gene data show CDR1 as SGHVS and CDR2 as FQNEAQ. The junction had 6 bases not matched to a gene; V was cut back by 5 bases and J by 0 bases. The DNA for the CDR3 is TGTGCCAGCAGCGTGGGGACAGGGGGATTTAGCAATCAGCCCCAGCATTTT. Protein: CASSVGTGGFSNQPQHF.

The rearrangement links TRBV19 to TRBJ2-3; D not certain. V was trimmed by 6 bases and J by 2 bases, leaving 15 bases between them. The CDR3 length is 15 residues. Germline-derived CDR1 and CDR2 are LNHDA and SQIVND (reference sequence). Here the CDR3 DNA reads TGTGCCAGTAGCATCGACGGAGATTACACAGATACGCAGTATTTT. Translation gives CASSIDGDYTDTQYF.

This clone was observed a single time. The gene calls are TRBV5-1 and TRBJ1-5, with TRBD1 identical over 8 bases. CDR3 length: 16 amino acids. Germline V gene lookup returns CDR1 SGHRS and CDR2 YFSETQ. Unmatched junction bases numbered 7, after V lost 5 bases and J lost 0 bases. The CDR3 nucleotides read TGCGCCAGCAGATGGACAGGGCCTTATAGCAATCAGCCCCAGCATTTT. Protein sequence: CASRWTGPYSNQPQHF.

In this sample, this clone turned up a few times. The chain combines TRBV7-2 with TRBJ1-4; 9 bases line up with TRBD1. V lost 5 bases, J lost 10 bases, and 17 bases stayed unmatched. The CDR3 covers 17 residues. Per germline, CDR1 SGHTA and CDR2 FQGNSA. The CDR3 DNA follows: TGTGCCAGCAGCATCCCACAGGGGGCTGAGGGCGGAGGAAAACTGTTTTTT. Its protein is CASSIPQGAEGGGKLFF.

The CDR3 region is CASIGGWYSNQPQHF. DNA of the CDR3: TGTGCCAGCATTGGGGGGTGGTATAGCAATCAGCCCCAGCATTTT. V usage is TRBV6-1 and J usage is TRBJ1-5, with D maybe TRBD1 (5 bases). V was shortened by 7 bases and J by 0 bases, with 13 bases between the two germline ends. The CDR3 sequence is 15 residues long. Germline-derived CDR1 and CDR2 are MNHNS and SASEGT.

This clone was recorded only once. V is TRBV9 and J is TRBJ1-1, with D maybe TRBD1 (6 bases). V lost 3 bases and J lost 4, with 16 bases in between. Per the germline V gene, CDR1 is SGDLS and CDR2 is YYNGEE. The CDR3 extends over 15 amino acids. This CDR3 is CASSGNRAGATEAFF. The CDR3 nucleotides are TGTGCCAGCAGCGGGAACAGGGCGGGGGCCACTGAAGCTTTCTTT.

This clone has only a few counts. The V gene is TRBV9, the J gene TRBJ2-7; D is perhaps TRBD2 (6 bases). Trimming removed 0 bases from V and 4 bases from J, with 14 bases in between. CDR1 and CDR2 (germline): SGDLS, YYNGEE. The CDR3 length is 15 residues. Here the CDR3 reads CASSVGVSGPYEQYF. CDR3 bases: TGTGCCAGCAGCGTAGGTGTTAGCGGTCCTTACGAGCAGTACTTC.

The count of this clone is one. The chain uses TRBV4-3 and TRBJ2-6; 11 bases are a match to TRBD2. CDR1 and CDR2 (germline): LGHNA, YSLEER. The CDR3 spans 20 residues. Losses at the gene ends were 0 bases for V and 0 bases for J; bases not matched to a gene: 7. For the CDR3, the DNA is TGCGCCAGCAGCCAAGAGCCGCTAGCGGGGGGCAACTCTGGGGCCAACGTCCTGACTTTC. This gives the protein CASSQEPLAGGNSGANVLTF.

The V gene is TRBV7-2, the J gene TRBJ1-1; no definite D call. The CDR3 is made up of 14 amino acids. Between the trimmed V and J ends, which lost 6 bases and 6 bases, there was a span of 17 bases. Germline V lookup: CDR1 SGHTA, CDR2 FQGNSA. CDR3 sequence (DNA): TGTGCCAGCAGTTCCAGCGCCCGTCCCCCTGAAGCTTTCTTT. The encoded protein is CASSSSARPPEAFF.

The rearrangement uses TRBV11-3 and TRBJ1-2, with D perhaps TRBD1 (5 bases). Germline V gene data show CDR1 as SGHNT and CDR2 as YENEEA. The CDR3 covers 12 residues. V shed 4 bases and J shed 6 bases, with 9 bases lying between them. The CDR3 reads CASSWGGDGYTF. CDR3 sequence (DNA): TGTGCCAGCAGCTGGGGGGGGGATGGCTACACCTTC.

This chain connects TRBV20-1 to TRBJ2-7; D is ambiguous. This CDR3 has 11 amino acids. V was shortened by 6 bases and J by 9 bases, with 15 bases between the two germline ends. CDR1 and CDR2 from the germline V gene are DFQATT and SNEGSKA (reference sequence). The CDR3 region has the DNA TGCAGTGCCTCTAGAGCAGACGGGCAGTACTTC. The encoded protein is CSASRADGQYF.

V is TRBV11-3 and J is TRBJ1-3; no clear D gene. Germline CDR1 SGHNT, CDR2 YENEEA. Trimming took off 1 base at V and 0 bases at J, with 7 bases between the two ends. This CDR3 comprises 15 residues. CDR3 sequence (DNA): TGTGCCAGCAGCTTAGGGCGCGGCTCTGGAAACACCATATATTTT. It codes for CASSLGRGSGNTIYF. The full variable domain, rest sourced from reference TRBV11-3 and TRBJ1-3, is EAGVVQSPRYKIIEKKQPVAFWCNPISGHNTLYWYLQNLGQGPELLIRYENEEAVDDSQLPKDRFSAERLKGVDSTLKIQPAELGDSAVYLCASSLGRGSGNTIYFGEGSWLTVV.